Listed below are T cell receptor beta chains from one sample, sequenced in a study of cytomegalovirus exposure and HLA in healthy donors. Clones were sequenced by immunoSEQ multiplex PCR, and TCRdb holds only the in-frame ones, with some missing. The data hold about 55,000 clones, with 77% observed a single time. Sequenced material: PBMCs. The source of these receptors is a female donor in good health and CMV-seronegative. The CDR3 runs from the conserved cysteine through the conserved F or W. Fields, in order: J gene, clone size, D gene, V gene, CDR3 protein, CDR3 DNA. The D gene is left open where the match is weak. Clone size is given for some rows only: seen once, a few or many times, or a class if the clone is expanded.

j_gene: TRBJ2-3
abundance: NA
d_gene: TRBD1
v_gene: TRBV5-4
CDR3aa: CASSLDRGVTDTQYF
CDR3nt: TGTGCCAGCAGCTTGGACAGGGGTGTTACAGATACGCAGTATTTT

j_gene: TRBJ2-4
abundance: NA
d_gene: TRBD1
v_gene: TRBV6-5
CDR3aa: CASSYSGGVGNIQYF
CDR3nt: TGTGCCAGCAGTTACTCAGGGGGCGTTGGAAACATTCAGTACTTC

j_gene: TRBJ2-1
abundance: NA
d_gene: TRBD1
v_gene: TRBV28
CDR3aa: CASSLPGTGGRLPHYNEQFF
CDR3nt: TGTGCCAGCAGTTTACCCGGGACAGGGGGAAGACTACCACACTACAATGAGCAGTTCTTC

j_gene: TRBJ2-7
abundance: NA
d_gene: TRBD1
v_gene: TRBV7-8
CDR3aa: CASSTTTGVGSYEQYF
CDR3nt: TGTGCCAGCAGCACCACGACAGGGGTAGGGTCCTACGAGCAGTACTTC

j_gene: TRBJ2-5
abundance: NA
d_gene: NA
v_gene: TRBV28
CDR3aa: CASSLPSGGQYF
CDR3nt: TGTGCCAGCAGTTTACCCTCCGGGGGTCAGTACTTC

j_gene: TRBJ1-1
abundance: NA
d_gene: NA
v_gene: TRBV13
CDR3aa: CASTWGGGPNTEAFF
CDR3nt: TGTGCCAGCACTTGGGGGGGAGGGCCGAACACTGAAGCTTTCTTT

j_gene: TRBJ2-5
abundance: few
d_gene: NA
v_gene: TRBV30
CDR3aa: CAWSARGVREQYF
CDR3nt: TGTGCCTGGAGTGCCAGGGGGGTTCGGGAGCAGTACTTC

j_gene: TRBJ1-5
abundance: once
d_gene: NA
v_gene: TRBV18
CDR3aa: CASSPLGEGNNQPQHF
CDR3nt: TGTGCCAGCTCACCACTAGGGGAGGGGAACAATCAGCCCCAGCATTTT

j_gene: TRBJ2-3
abundance: NA
d_gene: TRBD2
v_gene: TRBV11-1
CDR3aa: CASSPQLAGGGITDTQYF
CDR3nt: TGTGCCAGCAGCCCCCAGCTAGCGGGGGGGGGTATAACAGATACGCAGTATTTT

j_gene: TRBJ2-3
abundance: NA
d_gene: TRBD2
v_gene: TRBV5-1
CDR3aa: CASSSLAGDTQYF
CDR3nt: TGCGCCAGCAGCTCCTTAGCGGGAGATACGCAGTATTTT

j_gene: TRBJ1-1
abundance: few
d_gene: NA
v_gene: TRBV19
CDR3aa: CASTGRTEAFF
CDR3nt: TGTGCCAGTACTGGGAGGACTGAAGCTTTCTTT

j_gene: TRBJ1-2
abundance: few
d_gene: TRBD1
v_gene: TRBV5-1
CDR3aa: CASSLLTGEDGYTF
CDR3nt: TGCGCCAGCAGCTTGCTGACAGGGGAGGATGGCTACACCTTC

j_gene: TRBJ1-1
abundance: NA
d_gene: TRBD1
v_gene: TRBV14
CDR3aa: CASSQESRRQGLNTEAFF
CDR3nt: TGTGCCAGCAGCCAAGAATCCCGTCGACAGGGCCTGAACACTGAAGCTTTCTTT

j_gene: TRBJ2-6
abundance: NA
d_gene: NA
v_gene: TRBV15
CDR3aa: CATSAQVPSGANVLTF
CDR3nt: TGTGCCACCAGCGCGCAGGTTCCCTCTGGGGCCAACGTCCTGACTTTC

j_gene: TRBJ2-7
abundance: NA
d_gene: TRBD2
v_gene: TRBV29-1
CDR3aa: CSALSGSSYEQYF
CDR3nt: TGCAGCGCCCTTAGCGGGAGCTCCTACGAGCAGTACTTC

j_gene: TRBJ1-5
abundance: NA
d_gene: NA
v_gene: TRBV19
CDR3aa: CASHPTYSNQPQHF
CDR3nt: TGTGCCAGCCACCCCACATATAGCAATCAGCCCCAGCATTTT

j_gene: TRBJ2-7
abundance: few
d_gene: NA
v_gene: TRBV28
CDR3aa: CASSLRAGDKFYEQYF
CDR3nt: TGTGCCAGCAGTTTACGTGCAGGGGACAAATTCTACGAGCAGTACTTC

j_gene: TRBJ2-1
abundance: NA
d_gene: NA
v_gene: TRBV28
CDR3aa: CASSFSDNEQFF
CDR3nt: TGTGCCAGCAGTTTTTCGGACAATGAGCAGTTCTTC

j_gene: TRBJ2-2
abundance: NA
d_gene: TRBD2
v_gene: TRBV7-2
CDR3aa: CASSLTSGIAGELFF
CDR3nt: TGTGCCAGCAGCTTGACTAGCGGTATAGCCGGGGAGCTGTTTTTT

j_gene: TRBJ1-2
abundance: NA
d_gene: NA
v_gene: TRBV27
CDR3aa: CASSPQGSYGYTF
CDR3nt: TGTGCCAGCAGTCCACAGGGATCCTATGGCTACACCTTC

j_gene: TRBJ2-1
abundance: NA
d_gene: TRBD2
v_gene: TRBV4-2
CDR3aa: CASSQGLAGYNEQFF
CDR3nt: TGTGCCAGCAGCCAAGGCCTAGCGGGATACAATGAGCAGTTCTTC

j_gene: TRBJ2-3
abundance: NA
d_gene: TRBD2
v_gene: TRBV5-1
CDR3aa: CASAGTSGGDTQYF
CDR3nt: TGCGCCAGCGCAGGGACTAGCGGGGGAGATACGCAGTATTTT

j_gene: TRBJ2-3
abundance: NA
d_gene: NA
v_gene: TRBV5-6
CDR3aa: CASSPGGWRMGTDTQYF
CDR3nt: TGTGCCAGCAGCCCGGGGGGCTGGCGGATGGGTACAGATACGCAGTATTTT

j_gene: TRBJ2-3
abundance: NA
d_gene: NA
v_gene: TRBV5-4
CDR3aa: CASSSPGDTQYF
CDR3nt: TGTGCCAGCAGCTCCCCGGGGGATACGCAGTATTTT

j_gene: TRBJ2-1
abundance: NA
d_gene: NA
v_gene: TRBV21-1
CDR3aa: CASSTRRGAGVYNEQFF
CDR3nt: TGTGCCAGCAGCACGAGAAGGGGGGCGGGGGTATACAATGAGCAGTTCTTC

j_gene: TRBJ1-2
abundance: NA
d_gene: NA
v_gene: TRBV30
CDR3aa: CAWSVPLDGGYTF
CDR3nt: TGTGCCTGGAGTGTTCCATTAGACGGGGGCTACACCTTC

j_gene: TRBJ2-4
abundance: NA
d_gene: TRBD2
v_gene: TRBV6-1
CDR3aa: CASSDGTGGRVAKNIQYF
CDR3nt: TGTGCCAGCAGTGACGGGACGGGAGGTCGGGTAGCCAAAAACATTCAGTACTTC

j_gene: TRBJ1-2
abundance: NA
d_gene: NA
v_gene: TRBV7-6
CDR3aa: CASSPTGNYGYTF
CDR3nt: TGTGCCAGCAGCCCAACAGGGAACTATGGCTACACCTTC

j_gene: TRBJ2-2
abundance: NA
d_gene: TRBD1
v_gene: TRBV7-2
CDR3aa: CASSLAAGGVGELFF
CDR3nt: TGTGCCAGCAGCTTAGCGGCAGGGGGCGTCGGGGAGCTGTTTTTT

j_gene: TRBJ1-1
abundance: NA
d_gene: NA
v_gene: TRBV6-5
CDR3aa: CASIPYRESEAFF
CDR3nt: TGTGCCAGCATACCATACAGGGAATCTGAAGCTTTCTTT

j_gene: TRBJ2-1
abundance: NA
d_gene: NA
v_gene: TRBV29-1
CDR3aa: CSVGAGTSYNEQFF
CDR3nt: TGCAGCGTTGGGGCGGGAACCTCCTACAATGAGCAGTTCTTC

j_gene: TRBJ2-3
abundance: NA
d_gene: TRBD2
v_gene: TRBV10-3
CDR3aa: CAIGRGERFKADTQYF
CDR3nt: TGTGCCATCGGTCGGGGGGAACGGTTTAAAGCGGATACGCAGTATTTT

j_gene: TRBJ1-5
abundance: NA
d_gene: TRBD1
v_gene: TRBV28
CDR3aa: CASSPSGTATQPQHF
CDR3nt: TGTGCCAGCAGTCCCTCCGGGACAGCTACTCAGCCCCAGCATTTT

j_gene: TRBJ2-7
abundance: NA
d_gene: NA
v_gene: TRBV28
CDR3aa: CASSLTGSYEQYF
CDR3nt: TGTGCCAGCAGCCTAACAGGGTCCTACGAGCAGTACTTC

j_gene: TRBJ2-7
abundance: NA
d_gene: NA
v_gene: TRBV2
CDR3aa: CASGQVFDEQYF
CDR3nt: TGTGCCAGCGGGCAGGTATTCGACGAGCAGTACTTC

j_gene: TRBJ1-2
abundance: NA
d_gene: NA
v_gene: TRBV9
CDR3aa: CASSSRDIGYTF
CDR3nt: TGTGCCAGCAGCTCAAGAGACATCGGCTACACCTTC

j_gene: TRBJ2-1
abundance: NA
d_gene: TRBD2
v_gene: TRBV27
CDR3aa: CASSPPGLAGLREQFF
CDR3nt: TGTGCCAGCAGTCCCCCGGGACTAGCGGGACTACGGGAGCAGTTCTTC